The text below deals with one TCR beta chain. Its antigen remains undetermined. No qualities accompany the bases; no much larger clone lies one base away. Receptor libraries were prepared by the immunoSEQ multiplex PCR assay. This immuneACCESS table, as held by TCRdb, lists in-frame sequences with V and J called but not all clones. Of the missing ones, under half trace to an unresolved V gene in checked studies; the others have no known cause. For this sample the table gives some 110,000 clones, of which 80% to 90% were detected only once. The ten largest clones take up approximately 1.1% of the sample. The data were taken from a study of control samples from healthy donors and cancer patients (dated by TCRdb to between 2020 and 2021). From a lookup of the germline V gene, CDR1 and CDR2 are SNHLY and FYNNEI. Cut back by 4 bases and 5 bases, the V and J ends lie 9 bases apart. The CDR3 runs 13 amino acids, cysteine and phenylalanine included. Just CDR3 DNA is preserved here, 39 bases in frame from base 1.

Recombination connected TRBV2 to TRBJ2-1, and possibly TRBD1, on 5 matching bases. The TCR was taken from a woman aged 50 to 65 with colorectal cancer. Sequenced sample: PBMCs. The DNA sequence is as follows: TGTGCCAGCAGTGTGGACATGGACAATGAGCAGTTCTTC. It translates to CASSVDMDNEQFF. The CDR3 plus the reference TRBV2 and TRBJ2-1 genes for the other parts give the full variable domain: EPEVTQTPSHQVTQMGQEVILRCVPISNHLYFYWYRQILGQKVEFLVSFYNNEISEKSEIFDDQFSVERPDGSNFTLKIRSTKLEDSAMYFCASSVDMDNEQFFGPGTRLTVL.